This T cell receptor (beta chain) was found in a study of control samples from healthy donors and cancer patients. CDR1 and CDR2 from the germline V gene are GTSNPN and SVGIG (reference sequence). The CDR3 is made up of 14 amino acids. Trimming shortened V by 6 bases and J by 4 bases, and 18 bases separated the two germline ends. The method was immunoSEQ multiplex PCR; TCRdb's version includes in-frame clones alone and lacks a portion of them. This sample has 150,000 to 180,000 clones, with 90% to 95% found just once. V is TRBV30 and J is TRBJ1-2, with D possibly matching TRBD1 (5 bases). Sequenced material: blood. The source of this sequence is a man in his forties in good health. The CDR3 region is CACGGDSRSYGYTF. CDR3 bases: TGTGCCTGCGGGGGTGATAGCCGGTCCTATGGCTACACCTTC.